The clone carrying this T cell receptor beta chain was counted many times. Its antigen is unknown. This sample is part of a study of CD8+CD57+ T cells in acquired aplastic anemia. Study summary: Sorted CD4+ plus CD8+ cells gave DNA averaging about 3 ug. General study results and limits: Researchers report that fewer than 35 CD8+ CDR3 sequences appeared in both patients and controls. CD8+ Simpson's diversity showed no significant patient-control difference.

The ends lost 1 base at V and 0 bases at J; junction bases unmatched: 1. CDR3 length equals 15 residues. The germline CDR1 and CDR2 sequences are SGHTA and FQGTGA. Template material for TCR beta VDJ and CDR3 profiling consisted of genomic DNA. One entry per CDR3 protein results from TCRdb running MiXCR on the reads. The profile shows roughly 130,000 distinct CDR3 sequences, 48% of them singletons. The receptor's source is a human donor in good health, serving as a control. Input material: sorted CD4+, CD8+, or CD8+CD57+ T cells (not recorded which) from PBMCs. This sequence joins TRBV7-3 and TRBJ1-1; 8 nucleotides align to TRBD1. Here the CDR3 reads CASSLRQGLNTEAFF. The CDR3 DNA is TGTGCCAGCAGCTTAAGACAGGGGTTGAACACTGAAGCTTTCTTT.